This passage covers 10 T cell receptor beta chains from one sample sequenced in a study of T cells in Graves' hyperthyroidism and ophthalmopathy. There were TCR beta CDR3 regions amplified from RNA transcripts. Primed by the HTBI set, a first-round RT-PCR was run on the TCR CDR3. TCRdb redid the calling of the multiplex PCR reads with MiXCR, one entry per CDR3 protein. The sample yields roughly 500,000 distinct CDR3 sequences, 46% seen once. Sequencing was done on a sample of peripheral blood or thyroid tissue (not recorded which). The receptors originated from an adult woman with Graves' disease, either hyperthyroidism or ophthalmopathy (not recorded which).

The genes are TRBV16 and TRBJ1-5; the D is unclear. The V end lost 8 bases, the J end lost 2 bases, and 13 bases lay between the germline ends. CDR3 size: 14 residues. In germline, CDR1 is KGHSY, CDR2 FQNENV. This CDR3 is CASSWGEGNQPQHF. CDR3 in DNA: TGTGCCAGCTCTTGGGGAGAGGGCAATCAGCCCCAGCATTTT. Together with reference TRBV16 and TRBJ1-5, the CDR3 gives the full variable domain: GEEVAQTPKHLVRGEGQKAKLYCAPIKGHSYVFWYQQVLKNEFKFLISFQNENVFDETGMPKERFSAKCLPNSPCSLEIQATKLEDSAVYFCASSWGEGNQPQHFGDGTRLSIL.

This clonotype occurred many times. The rearrangement links TRBV6-6 to TRBJ2-2; 9 nucleotides match TRBD1. Trimming took 6 bases from V and 5 from J; bases not matched to a gene: 4. From germline, CDR1 is MNHNY and CDR2 SVGAGI (reference sequence). This CDR3 contains 14 residues. This chain's CDR3 is CASRGQGLTGELFF. CDR3 coding DNA: TGTGCCAGCAGGGGACAGGGCTTAACCGGGGAGCTGTTTTTT.

In this sample, this clonotype turned up many times. The rearrangement links TRBV5-1 to TRBJ2-7; TRBD2 matches at 8 bases. Germline V gene sequence: CDR1 SGHRS, CDR2 YFSETQ. The length of the CDR3 is 14 residues. After removal of 4 bases from V and 0 bases from J, the junction contained 3 bases not matched to a gene. DNA for the CDR3: TGCGCCAGCAGCGCAGCGGGAGACTCCTACGAGCAGTACTTC. Residues: CASSAAGDSYEQYF.

V and J are TRBV2 and TRBJ2-5; the D is unclear. The CDR3 has 12 residues. Germline CDR1 is SNHLY and CDR2 is FYNNEI. V lost 5 bases and J lost 9, with 13 bases in between. CDR3 in DNA: TGTGCCAGCAGTTCGAATCCTGAGCCCCAGTACTTC. Amino acids: CASSSNPEPQYF.

This clonotype was observed a few times. The chain couples TRBV3-1 to TRBJ2-5; 12 nucleotides match TRBD2. After removal of 4 bases from V and 7 bases from J, the junction contained 10 bases not matched to a gene. This CDR3 has 16 residues. Germline V CDR1 and CDR2: LGHDT, YNNKEL (reference sequence). The DNA for the CDR3 is TGTGCCAGCAGCCGGACTAGCGGGATGGGACTAATGACCCAGTACTTC. It codes for CASSRTSGMGLMTQYF.

The chain carries TRBV14 and TRBJ1-2, with 8 bases that match TRBD1. This CDR3 is built from 14 residues. The ends lost 0 bases at V and 4 bases at J; junction bases unmatched: 1. The germline gives CDR1 SGHDN, CDR2 FVKESK. The DNA for the CDR3 is TGTGCCAGCAGCCAAGACACAGGGGGCTATGGCTACACCTTC. Encoded protein: CASSQDTGGYGYTF.

The chain couples TRBV5-4 to TRBJ2-5; D is unresolved. Looked up from germline, CDR1 is SGHNT and CDR2 is YYREEE (reference sequence). V was shortened by 2 bases and J by 2 bases, with 13 bases between the two germline ends. There are 15 residues in the CDR3. The chain's CDR3 is CASSFAGRVQETQYF. CDR3 sequence (DNA): TGTGCCAGCAGCTTTGCAGGAAGGGTTCAAGAGACCCAGTACTTC. The variable domain in full, completed from reference TRBV5-4 and TRBJ2-5, reads ETGVTQSPTHLIKTRGQQVTLRCSSQSGHNTVSWYQQALGQGPQFIFQYYREEENGRGNFPPRFSGLQFPNYSSELNVNALELDDSALYLCASSFAGRVQETQYFGPGTRLLVL.

This clonotype was detected many times. J is TRBJ2-2 and V is TRBV19; D is ambiguous. CDR3 length equals 12 residues. Germline CDR1 reads LNHDA; CDR2 reads SQIVND (reference sequence). V was pared by 4 bases and J by 7 bases, with 7 bases between. The CDR3 here is CASSTRLGELFF. CDR3 bases: TGTGCCAGTAGTACTCGACTCGGGGAGCTGTTTTTT.

This chain connects TRBV11-2 to TRBJ1-1; tentative D call: TRBD1 (5 bases). CDR3 size: 12 residues. Germline assignment: CDR1 SGHAT and CDR2 FQNNGV. V lost 8 bases and J 3 bases, leaving 10 bases between the germline ends. CDR3 sequence (DNA): TGTGCCAGCCAGGGACGAGACACTGAAGCTTTCTTT. Translating it yields CASQGRDTEAFF.

This clonotype turned up a few times. The chain couples TRBV10-3 to TRBJ1-2, with 7 bases identical to TRBD1. Germline CDR1 ENHRY, CDR2 SYGVKD. The CDR3 runs 14 residues. J was trimmed by 5 bases and V by 5 bases; bases with no gene match: 8. CDR3 amino acids: CAISPGQDAYGYTF. Here the CDR3 DNA reads TGTGCCATCAGTCCTGGACAGGACGCGTATGGCTACACCTTC.